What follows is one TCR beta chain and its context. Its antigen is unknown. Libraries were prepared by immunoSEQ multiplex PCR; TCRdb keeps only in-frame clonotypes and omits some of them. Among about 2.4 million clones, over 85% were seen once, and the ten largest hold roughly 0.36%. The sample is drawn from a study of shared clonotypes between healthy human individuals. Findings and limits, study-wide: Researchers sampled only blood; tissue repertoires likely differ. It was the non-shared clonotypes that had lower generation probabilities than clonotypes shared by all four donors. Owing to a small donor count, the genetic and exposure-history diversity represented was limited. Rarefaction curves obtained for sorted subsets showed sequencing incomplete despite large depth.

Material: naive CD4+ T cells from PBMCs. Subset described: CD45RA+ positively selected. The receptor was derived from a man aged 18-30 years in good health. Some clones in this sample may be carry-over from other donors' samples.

Written as DNA, the CDR3 is TGTGCCAGCAGCTTAAGGCCTAGCGGGGGCACAGATACGCAGTATTTT. It is translated as CASSLRPSGGTDTQYF. The V and J genes are TRBV7-3 and TRBJ2-3; 9 bases match TRBD2. CDR1 SGHTA and CDR2 FQGTGA come from the germline V gene. V shed 1 base, J shed 1 base, and the junction held 3 bases outside the gene matches. The CDR3 loop spans 16 amino acids.